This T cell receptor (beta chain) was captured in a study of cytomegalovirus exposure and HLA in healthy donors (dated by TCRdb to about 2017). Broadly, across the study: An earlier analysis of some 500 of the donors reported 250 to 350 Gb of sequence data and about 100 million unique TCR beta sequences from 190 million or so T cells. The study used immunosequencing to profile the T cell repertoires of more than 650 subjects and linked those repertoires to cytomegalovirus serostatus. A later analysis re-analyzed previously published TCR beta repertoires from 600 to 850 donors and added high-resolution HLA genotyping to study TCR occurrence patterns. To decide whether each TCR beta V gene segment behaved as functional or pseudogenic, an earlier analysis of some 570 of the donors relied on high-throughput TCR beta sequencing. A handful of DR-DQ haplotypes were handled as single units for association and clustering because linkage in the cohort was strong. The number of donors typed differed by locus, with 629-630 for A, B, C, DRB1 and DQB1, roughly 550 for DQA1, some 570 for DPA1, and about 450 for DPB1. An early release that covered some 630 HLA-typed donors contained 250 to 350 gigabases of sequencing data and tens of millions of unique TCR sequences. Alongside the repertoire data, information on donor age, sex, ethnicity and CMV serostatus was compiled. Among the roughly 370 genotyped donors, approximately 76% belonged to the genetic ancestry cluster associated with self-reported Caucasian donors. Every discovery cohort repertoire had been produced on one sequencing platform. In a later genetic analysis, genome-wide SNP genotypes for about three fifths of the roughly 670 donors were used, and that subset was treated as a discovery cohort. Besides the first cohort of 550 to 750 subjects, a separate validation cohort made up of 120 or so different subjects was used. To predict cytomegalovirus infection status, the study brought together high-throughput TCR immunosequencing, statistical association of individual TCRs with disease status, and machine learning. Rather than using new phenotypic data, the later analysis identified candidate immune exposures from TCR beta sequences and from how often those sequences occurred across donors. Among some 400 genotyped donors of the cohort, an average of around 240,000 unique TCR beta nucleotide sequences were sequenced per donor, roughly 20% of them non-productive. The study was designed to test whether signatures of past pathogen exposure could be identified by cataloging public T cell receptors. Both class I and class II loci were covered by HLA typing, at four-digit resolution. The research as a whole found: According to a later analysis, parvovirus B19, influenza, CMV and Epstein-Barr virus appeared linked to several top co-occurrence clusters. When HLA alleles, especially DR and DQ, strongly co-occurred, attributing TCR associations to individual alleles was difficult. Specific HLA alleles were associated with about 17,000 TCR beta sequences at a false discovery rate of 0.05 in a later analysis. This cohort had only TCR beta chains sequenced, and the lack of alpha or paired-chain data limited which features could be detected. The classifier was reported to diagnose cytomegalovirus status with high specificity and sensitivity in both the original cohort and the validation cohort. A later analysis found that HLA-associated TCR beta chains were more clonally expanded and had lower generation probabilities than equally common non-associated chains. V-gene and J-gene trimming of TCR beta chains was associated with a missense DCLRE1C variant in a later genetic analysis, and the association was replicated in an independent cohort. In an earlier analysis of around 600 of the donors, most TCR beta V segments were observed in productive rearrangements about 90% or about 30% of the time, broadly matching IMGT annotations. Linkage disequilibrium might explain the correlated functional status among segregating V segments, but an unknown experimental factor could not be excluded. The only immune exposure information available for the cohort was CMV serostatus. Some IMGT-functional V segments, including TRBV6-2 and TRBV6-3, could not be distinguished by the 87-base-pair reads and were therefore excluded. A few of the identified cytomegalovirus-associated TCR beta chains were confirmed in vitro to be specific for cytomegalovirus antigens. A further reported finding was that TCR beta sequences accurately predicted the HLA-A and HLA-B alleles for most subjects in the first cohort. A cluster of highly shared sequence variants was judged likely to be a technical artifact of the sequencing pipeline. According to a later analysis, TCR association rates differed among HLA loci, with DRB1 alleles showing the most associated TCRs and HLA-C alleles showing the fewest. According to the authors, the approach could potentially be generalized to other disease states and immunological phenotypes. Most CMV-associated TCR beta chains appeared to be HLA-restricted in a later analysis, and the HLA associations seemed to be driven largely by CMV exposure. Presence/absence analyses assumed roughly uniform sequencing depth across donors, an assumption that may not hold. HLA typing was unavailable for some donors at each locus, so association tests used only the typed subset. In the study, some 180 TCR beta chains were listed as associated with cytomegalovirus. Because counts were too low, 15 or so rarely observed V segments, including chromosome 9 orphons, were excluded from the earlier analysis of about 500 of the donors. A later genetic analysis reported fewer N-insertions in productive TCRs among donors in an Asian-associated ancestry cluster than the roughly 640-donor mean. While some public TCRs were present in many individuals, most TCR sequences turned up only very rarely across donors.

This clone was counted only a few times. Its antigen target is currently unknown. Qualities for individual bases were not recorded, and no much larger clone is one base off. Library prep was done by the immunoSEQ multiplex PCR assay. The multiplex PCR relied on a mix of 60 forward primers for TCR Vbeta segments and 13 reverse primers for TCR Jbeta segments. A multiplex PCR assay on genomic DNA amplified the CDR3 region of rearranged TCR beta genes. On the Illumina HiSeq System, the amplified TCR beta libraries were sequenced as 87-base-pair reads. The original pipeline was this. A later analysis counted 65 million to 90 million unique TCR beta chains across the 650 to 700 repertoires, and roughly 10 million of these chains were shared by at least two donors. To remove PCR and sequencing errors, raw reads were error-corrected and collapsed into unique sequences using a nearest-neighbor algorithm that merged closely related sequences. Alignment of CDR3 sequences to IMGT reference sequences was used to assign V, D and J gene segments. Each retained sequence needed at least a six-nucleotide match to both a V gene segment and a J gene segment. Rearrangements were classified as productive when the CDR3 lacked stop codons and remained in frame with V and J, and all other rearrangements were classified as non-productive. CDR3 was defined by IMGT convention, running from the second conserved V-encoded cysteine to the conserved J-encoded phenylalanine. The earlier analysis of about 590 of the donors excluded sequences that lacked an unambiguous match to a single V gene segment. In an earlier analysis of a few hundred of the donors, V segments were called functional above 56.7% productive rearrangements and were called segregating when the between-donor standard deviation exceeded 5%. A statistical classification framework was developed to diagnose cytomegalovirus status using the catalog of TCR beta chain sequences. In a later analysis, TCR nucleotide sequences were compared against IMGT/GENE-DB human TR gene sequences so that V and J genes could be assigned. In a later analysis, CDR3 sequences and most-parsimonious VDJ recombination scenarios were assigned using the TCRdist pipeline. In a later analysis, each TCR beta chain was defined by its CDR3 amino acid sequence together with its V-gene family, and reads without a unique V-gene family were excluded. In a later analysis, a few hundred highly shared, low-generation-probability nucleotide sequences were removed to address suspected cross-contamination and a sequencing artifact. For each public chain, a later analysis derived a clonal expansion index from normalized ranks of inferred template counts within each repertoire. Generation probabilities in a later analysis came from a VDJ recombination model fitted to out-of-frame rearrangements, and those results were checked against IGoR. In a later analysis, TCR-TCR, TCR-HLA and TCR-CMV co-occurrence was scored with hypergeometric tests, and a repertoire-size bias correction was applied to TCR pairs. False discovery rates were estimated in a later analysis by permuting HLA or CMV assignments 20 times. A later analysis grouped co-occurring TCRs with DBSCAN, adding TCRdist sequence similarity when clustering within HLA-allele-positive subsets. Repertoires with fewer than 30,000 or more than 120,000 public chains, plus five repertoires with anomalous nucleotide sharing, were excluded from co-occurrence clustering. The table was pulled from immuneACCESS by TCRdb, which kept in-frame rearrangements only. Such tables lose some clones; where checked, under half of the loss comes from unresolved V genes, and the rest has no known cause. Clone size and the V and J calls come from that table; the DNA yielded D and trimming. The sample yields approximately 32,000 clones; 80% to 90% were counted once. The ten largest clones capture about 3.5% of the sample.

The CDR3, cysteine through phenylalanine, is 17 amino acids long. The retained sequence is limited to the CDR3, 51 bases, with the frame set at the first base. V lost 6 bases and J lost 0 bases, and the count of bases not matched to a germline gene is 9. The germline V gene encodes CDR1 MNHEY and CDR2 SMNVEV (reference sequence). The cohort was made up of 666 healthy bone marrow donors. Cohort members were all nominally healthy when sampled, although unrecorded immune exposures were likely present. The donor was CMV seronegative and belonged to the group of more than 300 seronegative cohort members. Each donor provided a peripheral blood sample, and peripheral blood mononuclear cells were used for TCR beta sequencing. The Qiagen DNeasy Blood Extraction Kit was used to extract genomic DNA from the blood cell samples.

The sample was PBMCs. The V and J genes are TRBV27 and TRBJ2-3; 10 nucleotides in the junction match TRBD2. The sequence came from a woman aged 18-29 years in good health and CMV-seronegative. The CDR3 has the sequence CASSYLRLAGSTDTQYF. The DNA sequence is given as TGTGCCAGCAGCTACCTACGACTAGCGGGTAGCACAGATACGCAGTATTTT.